A selection of T cell receptor beta chains follows, all from one sample in a study of blood T cells in healthy people across ages. TCRdb fed the 5' RACE reads into MiXCR, producing one record per CDR3 protein. The sample records approximately 1,100,000 distinct CDR3 sequences, 40% to 45% being singletons. Input material: blood. The receptors stem from a woman in her fifties or sixties in good health. Both conserved end residues are part of each CDR3. Each record gives: V gene, CDR3 length, D gene, clone size, J gene, CDR3 protein, CDR3 DNA. D genes are given only for firm matches. Rows give clone size only sometimes, using once, few, many, or a class for an expanded clone.

V: TRBV20-1
length: 14
D: TRBD2
size: many
J: TRBJ2-7
CDR3: CSAPPRASGNEQYF
DNA: TGCAGTGCTCCACCGCGGGCTAGCGGAAACGAGCAGTACTTC

V: TRBV25-1
length: 17
D: TRBD2
size: few
J: TRBJ2-5
CDR3: CASSEWVAGVGQETQYF
DNA: TGTGCCAGCAGTGAATGGGTAGCGGGAGTCGGCCAAGAGACCCAGTACTTC

V: TRBV9
length: 16
D: TRBD2
size: .
J: TRBJ2-5
CDR3: CASSVGDTSEQETQYF
DNA: TGTGCCAGCAGCGTAGGGGATACTAGCGAGCAAGAGACCCAGTACTTC

V: TRBV9
length: 12
D: .
size: few
J: TRBJ2-7
CDR3: CASSTQGHEQYF
DNA: TGTGCCAGCAGCACGCAGGGCCACGAGCAGTACTTC

V: TRBV2
length: 14
D: .
size: .
J: TRBJ2-7
CDR3: CASRTIGYGDEQYF
DNA: TGTGCCAGCAGGACCATCGGATACGGGGACGAGCAGTACTTC

V: TRBV6-2/TRBV6-3
length: 19
D: .
size: .
J: TRBJ2-2
CDR3: CASSLSGLTSMQFFGELFF
DNA: .

V: TRBV28
length: 14
D: TRBD1
size: .
J: TRBJ1-2
CDR3: CATQGRTGAFDYTF
DNA: TGTGCCACCCAAGGTCGGACAGGGGCGTTCGACTACACCTTC

V: TRBV7-9
length: 16
D: TRBD1
size: .
J: TRBJ2-7
CDR3: CASSLLLGQGYNEQYF
DNA: TGTGCCAGCAGTCTCCTACTCGGACAGGGGTATAACGAGCAGTACTTC

V: TRBV12-3/TRBV12-4
length: 12
D: .
size: .
J: TRBJ2-1
CDR3: CASSFRGYEQFF
DNA: TGTGCCAGCAGTTTTAGGGGGTATGAGCAGTTCTTC

V: TRBV15
length: 16
D: .
size: .
J: TRBJ1-4
CDR3: CATSRGDIRTNEKLFF
DNA: TGTGCCACCAGCAGAGGGGACATCCGAACTAATGAAAAACTGTTTTTT

V: TRBV20-1
length: 14
D: .
size: .
J: TRBJ2-5
CDR3: CSAEPYGGEETQYF
DNA: TGCAGTGCTGAGCCTTACGGGGGTGAAGAGACCCAGTACTTC

V: TRBV5-1
length: 15
D: TRBD1
size: .
J: TRBJ2-7
CDR3: CASSQMTGETYEQYF
DNA: TGCGCCAGCAGCCAGATGACAGGGGAGACCTACGAGCAGTACTTC

V: TRBV7-9
length: 13
D: .
size: .
J: TRBJ1-5
CDR3: CASSLAGIQPQHF
DNA: TGTGCCAGCAGCTTAGCCGGGATTCAGCCCCAGCATTTT

V: TRBV12-3/TRBV12-4
length: 13
D: .
size: .
J: TRBJ2-3
CDR3: CASSGETTDTQYF
DNA: TGTGCCAGCAGCGGGGAGACCACAGATACGCAGTATTTT

V: TRBV12-3/TRBV12-4
length: 18
D: TRBD2
size: .
J: TRBJ2-5
CDR3: CASSLALGGLVALETQYF
DNA: TGTGCCAGCAGTTTAGCATTGGGGGGACTAGTAGCGCTCGAGACCCAGTACTTC

V: TRBV25-1
length: 14
D: .
size: few
J: TRBJ2-7
CDR3: CASSEFSGPYEQYF
DNA: TGTGCCAGCAGTGAATTCAGTGGACCTTACGAGCAGTACTTC

V: TRBV27
length: 14
D: .
size: .
J: TRBJ2-7
CDR3: CASASRGSSYEQYF
DNA: TGTGCCAGCGCCTCCCGGGGGTCCTCCTACGAGCAGTACTTC

V: TRBV6-5
length: 16
D: .
size: .
J: TRBJ2-3
CDR3: CASSYLSSPGSGTQYF
DNA: TGTGCCAGCAGTTATCTGAGCTCGCCCGGCTCAGGAACGCAGTATTTT

V: TRBV9
length: 16
D: .
size: .
J: TRBJ2-1
CDR3: CASSVGGETLYNEQFF
DNA: TGTGCCAGCAGCGTAGGGGGCGAGACCTTGTACAATGAGCAGTTCTTC

V: TRBV5-1
length: 18
D: .
size: few
J: TRBJ2-7
CDR3: CASSLTGTWGASTYEQYF
DNA: TGCGCCAGCAGCTTGACAGGGACATGGGGGGCGAGTACCTACGAGCAGTACTTC

V: TRBV7-3
length: 14
D: .
size: .
J: TRBJ2-1
CDR3: CASSSGHGSNEQFF
DNA: TGTGCCAGCAGCTCCGGCCACGGGAGCAATGAGCAGTTCTTC

V: TRBV20-1
length: 15
D: .
size: few
J: TRBJ2-1
CDR3: CSARDTGELYNEQFF
DNA: TGCAGTGCTAGAGATACGGGAGAGCTCTACAATGAGCAGTTCTTC

V: TRBV12-3/TRBV12-4
length: 15
D: TRBD1
size: .
J: TRBJ2-1
CDR3: CASSRGQLSYNEQFF
DNA: TGTGCCAGCAGCCGGGGACAGCTATCCTACAATGAGCAGTTCTTC

V: TRBV27
length: 13
D: TRBD1
size: few
J: TRBJ2-5
CDR3: CASTWTGWETQYF
DNA: TGTGCCAGCACCTGGACAGGGTGGGAGACCCAGTACTTC

V: TRBV6-5
length: 12
D: .
size: .
J: TRBJ2-3
CDR3: CASGGPGGEQYF
DNA: TGTGCCAGCGGGGGGCCAGGGGGGGAGCAGTATTTT

V: TRBV6-5
length: 16
D: TRBD1
size: .
J: TRBJ2-2
CDR3: CASSYSQGAGTGELFF
DNA: TGTGCCAGCAGTTACTCGCAGGGGGCGGGCACCGGGGAGCTGTTTTTT

V: TRBV6-1
length: 17
D: .
size: .
J: TRBJ1-4
CDR3: CASSASISTTTNEKLFF
DNA: TGTGCCAGCAGTGCAAGTATAAGCACAACAACTAATGAAAAACTGTTTTTT

V: TRBV5-1
length: 14
D: TRBD2
size: .
J: TRBJ2-5
CDR3: CASRGLALQETQYF
DNA: TGCGCCAGCAGAGGACTAGCGCTTCAAGAGACCCAGTACTTC

V: TRBV6-1
length: 15
D: .
size: .
J: TRBJ1-2
CDR3: CASSEARGGNYGYTF
DNA: TGTGCCAGCAGTGAAGCGCGCGGGGGGAACTATGGCTACACCTTC

V: TRBV10-3
length: 12
D: .
size: .
J: TRBJ2-1
CDR3: CASRIGTAEQFF
DNA: TGTGCCAGCAGGATAGGGACCGCTGAGCAGTTCTTC

V: TRBV5-1
length: 11
D: .
size: .
J: TRBJ2-7
CDR3: CASSLGPQQYF
DNA: TGCGCCAGCAGCTTGGGGCCCCAGCAGTACTTC

V: TRBV10-3
length: 13
D: TRBD1
size: .
J: TRBJ2-3
CDR3: CATRTGDPDTQYF
DNA: TGTGCCACCAGGACAGGGGACCCAGATACGCAGTATTTT

V: TRBV25-1
length: 14
D: TRBD2
size: once
J: TRBJ2-7
CDR3: CASSESGVSYEQYF
DNA: TGTGCCAGCAGTGAAAGCGGGGTCTCCTACGAGCAGTACTTC

V: TRBV4-1
length: 15
D: TRBD2
size: .
J: TRBJ2-5
CDR3: CASSQDRGDSETQYF
DNA: TGCGCCAGCAGCCAAGATCGGGGGGACTCGGAGACCCAGTACTTC

V: TRBV20-1
length: 18
D: TRBD1
size: few
J: TRBJ1-4
CDR3: CSASPGTGFGGTNEKLFF
DNA: TGCAGTGCTAGTCCCGGGACAGGGTTTGGTGGGACTAATGAAAAACTGTTTTTT

V: TRBV5-1
length: 13
D: TRBD1
size: .
J: TRBJ2-7
CDR3: CASYGTGPTQQYF
DNA: TGCGCCAGTTATGGGACAGGTCCTACGCAGCAGTACTTC

V: TRBV7-2
length: 16
D: .
size: .
J: TRBJ2-7
CDR3: CASSQWAGRGYNEQYF
DNA: TGTGCCAGCAGCCAGTGGGCCGGAAGGGGGTACAATGAGCAGTACTTC

V: TRBV27
length: 16
D: TRBD2
size: few
J: TRBJ2-1
CDR3: CASRSLGLAGTNEQFF
DNA: TGTGCCAGCAGATCCCTGGGACTAGCGGGAACCAATGAGCAGTTCTTC

V: TRBV28
length: 16
D: TRBD2
size: .
J: TRBJ2-1
CDR3: CASNDPLAGEINEQFF
DNA: TGTGCCAGCAACGATCCACTAGCGGGAGAGATCAATGAGCAGTTCTTC

V: TRBV29-1
length: 13
D: TRBD2
size: many
J: TRBJ2-5
CDR3: CSVEVGGPETQYF
DNA: TGCAGCGTTGAAGTGGGAGGGCCAGAGACCCAGTACTTC

V: TRBV25-1
length: 13
D: .
size: once
J: TRBJ2-7
CDR3: CVTSPLSVGEQYF
DNA: TGTGTCACCTCACCCCTGTCGGTGGGCGAGCAGTACTTC

V: TRBV9
length: 14
D: TRBD1
size: many
J: TRBJ2-4
CDR3: CASSDGQGQSIQYF
DNA: TGTGCCAGCAGCGATGGACAGGGGCAGAGCATTCAGTACTTC

V: TRBV7-3
length: 12
D: .
size: .
J: TRBJ2-3
CDR3: CASSSSEDTQYF
DNA: TGTGCCAGCAGCTCCTCCGAAGATACGCAGTATTTT

V: TRBV27
length: 15
D: TRBD2
size: few
J: TRBJ2-1
CDR3: CASSLVAGRNNEQFF
DNA: TGTGCCAGCAGTCTAGTAGCGGGGCGAAACAATGAGCAGTTCTTC

V: TRBV6-5
length: 13
D: .
size: few
J: TRBJ2-7
CDR3: CASRRQGGGEQYF
DNA: TGTGCCAGCAGAAGACAGGGAGGAGGCGAGCAGTACTTC